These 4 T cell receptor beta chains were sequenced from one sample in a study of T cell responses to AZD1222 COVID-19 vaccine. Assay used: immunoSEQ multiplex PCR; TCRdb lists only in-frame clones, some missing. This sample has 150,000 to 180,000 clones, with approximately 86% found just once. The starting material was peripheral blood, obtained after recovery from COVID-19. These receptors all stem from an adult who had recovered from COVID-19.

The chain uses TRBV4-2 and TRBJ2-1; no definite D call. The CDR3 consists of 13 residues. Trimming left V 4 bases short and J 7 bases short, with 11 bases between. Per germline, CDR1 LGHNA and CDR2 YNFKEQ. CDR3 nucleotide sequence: TGTGCCAGCAGCCGATTATTGGAGAATGAGCAGTTCTTC. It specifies CASSRLLENEQFF.

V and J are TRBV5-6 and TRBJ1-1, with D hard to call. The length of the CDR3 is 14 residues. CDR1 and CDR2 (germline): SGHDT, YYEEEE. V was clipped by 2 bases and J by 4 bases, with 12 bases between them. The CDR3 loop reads CASSFGAEATEAFF. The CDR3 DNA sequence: TGTGCCAGCAGCTTCGGAGCAGAGGCCACTGAAGCTTTCTTT.

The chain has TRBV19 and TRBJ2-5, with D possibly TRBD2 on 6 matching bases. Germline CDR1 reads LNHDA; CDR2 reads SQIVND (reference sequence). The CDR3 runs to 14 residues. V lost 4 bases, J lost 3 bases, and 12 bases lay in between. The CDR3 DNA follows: TGTGCCAGTAGTAACACAGGCGGGAAAGAGACCCAGTACTTC. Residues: CASSNTGGKETQYF.

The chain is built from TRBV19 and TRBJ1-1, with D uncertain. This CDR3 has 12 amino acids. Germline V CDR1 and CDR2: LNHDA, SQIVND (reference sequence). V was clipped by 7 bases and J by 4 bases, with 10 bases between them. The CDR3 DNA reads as TGTGCCAGTAAGGGTTTTGGCACTGAAGCTTTCTTT. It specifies CASKGFGTEAFF.